The 27 T cell receptor beta chains reported below all come from one sample, sequenced in a study of OX40 agonist ivuxolimab in advanced cancers. The table came from immunoSEQ multiplex PCR; TCRdb's copy has only in-frame clones and leaves some out. The data hold roughly 60,000 clones, with 65% to 85% observed a single time. Specimen: CD4+ or CD8+ T cells sorted from blood, collected in a trial of the OX40 agonist ivuxolimab. These receptors all stem from an adult with an advanced solid tumor such as melanoma, head and neck, liver or kidney cancer.

The genes are TRBV6-1 and TRBJ2-1, with 7 bases identical to TRBD1. Trimming took 4 bases from V and 5 from J; bases not matched to a gene: 8. Per germline, CDR1 MNHNS and CDR2 SASEGT. This CDR3 has 15 residues. CDR3 region: CASSAQQGSDNEQFF. The DNA for the CDR3 is TGTGCCAGCAGTGCCCAACAGGGGAGCGACAATGAGCAGTTCTTC.

This clone was picked up one time. The V and J genes are TRBV5-5 and TRBJ1-2; 7 bases match TRBD1. Per the germline V gene, CDR1 is SGHKS and CDR2 is YYEKEE (reference sequence). V shed 4 bases, J shed 7 bases, and the junction held 4 bases outside the gene matches. This CDR3 contains 12 residues. Written as DNA, the CDR3 is TGTGCCAGCAGCCGAAGGACAGGTGGCTACACCTTC. Protein sequence: CASSRRTGGYTF.

The chain recombines TRBV4-1 with TRBJ2-1; 7 nucleotides align to TRBD2. The V gene's germline CDR1 is MGHRA and CDR2 YSYEKL. The CDR3 contains 16 residues. J lost 6 bases, V lost 1 base, and 9 bases had no gene match. In DNA form, the CDR3 reads TGCGCCAGCAGCCAAGGGCGGGAGCAGCGGGTCAATGAGCAGTTCTTC. Translating it yields CASSQGREQRVNEQFF.

J is TRBJ2-5 and V is TRBV6-1; TRBD1 is a possible D gene (5 bases). In germline, CDR1 is MNHNS, CDR2 SASEGT. The CDR3 has 13 residues. V lost 7 bases to trimming and J lost 1 base, with 10 bases between them. CDR3 nucleotides: TGTGCCAGCACCCCCGACAGCCAAGAGACCCAGTACTTC. The encoded protein is CASTPDSQETQYF.

The gene calls are TRBV4-2 and TRBJ2-5; perhaps TRBD2 as D (5 bases). The DNA end favors TRBJ2-7, so the J call may be wrong. The CDR3 totals 18 residues. CDR1 and CDR2 from the germline V gene are LGHNA and YNFKEQ. The CDR3 is CASSQVGLRGSVSYEQYF. CDR3 bases: TGTGCCAGCAGCCAAGTGGGTCTACGAGGGAGTGTTAGCTACGAGCAGTACTTC.

The V call is TRBV5-1, the J call TRBJ1-1, with D maybe TRBD1 (6 bases). V was pared by 4 bases and J by 1 base, with 11 bases between. The germline V gene encodes CDR1 SGHRS and CDR2 YFSETQ. The CDR3 spans 14 residues. The CDR3 region is CASSRTGTNTEAFF. Written as DNA, the CDR3 is TGCGCCAGCAGCCGTACAGGGACGAACACTGAAGCTTTCTTT. The variable domain in full, with the rest retrieved from reference TRBV5-1 and TRBJ1-1, is KAGVTQTPRYLIKTRGQQVTLSCSPISGHRSVSWYQQTPGQGLQFLFEYFSETQRNKGNFPGRFSGRQFSNSRSEMNVSTLELGDSALYLCASSRTGTNTEAFFGQGTRLTVV.

The chain employs TRBV15 and TRBJ1-3; 7 nucleotides agree with TRBD1. The CDR3 has 15 residues. Germline loops: CDR1 LNHNV, CDR2 YYDKDF (reference sequence). Germline trimming cut 5 bases from V and 4 bases from J; bases unmatched to any gene: 8. CDR3 amino acids: CATSVERGPGNTIYF. In DNA, the CDR3 is TGTGCCACCAGCGTAGAGAGGGGGCCAGGAAACACCATATATTTT.

The chain has TRBV18 and TRBJ2-7; 8 bases line up with TRBD1. V gave up 5 bases and J gave up 6 bases; unmatched junction bases: 9. CDR3 length equals 14 residues. Germline CDR1 KGHSH, CDR2 LQKENI. The CDR3 DNA is TGTGCCAGCTCAGCCCCGACAGGGGTCCCCGAGCAGTACTTC. It codes for CASSAPTGVPEQYF. Drawing the rest from reference TRBV18 and TRBJ2-7, the complete variable domain is NAGVMQNPRHLVRRRGQEARLRCSPMKGHSHVYWYRQLPEEGLKFMVYLQKENIIDESGMPKERFSAEFPKEGPSILRIQQVVRGDSAAYFCASSAPTGVPEQYFGPGTRLTVT.

The chain employs TRBV2 and TRBJ1-4; TRBD1 aligns across 7 bases. V shed 5 bases, J shed 0 bases, and the junction held 9 bases outside the gene matches. The CDR3 length is 17 residues. From germline, CDR1 is SNHLY and CDR2 FYNNEI. CDR3 region: CASSLQGSPSTNEKLFF. The CDR3, as DNA: TGTGCCAGCAGTTTACAGGGGAGTCCCTCAACTAATGAAAAACTGTTTTTT.

The chain has TRBV5-1 and TRBJ1-2; a possible D gene is TRBD1 (5 bases). The CDR3 is 14 residues long. V was pared by 0 bases and J by 3 bases, with 9 bases between. Per the germline V gene, CDR1 is SGHRS and CDR2 is YFSETQ. CDR3 nucleotides: TGCGCCAGCAGCTTGGGCAGGGCCGACTATGGCTACACCTTC. It translates to CASSLGRADYGYTF. The full variable domain, with the rest looked up from reference TRBV5-1 and TRBJ1-2, is KAGVTQTPRYLIKTRGQQVTLSCSPISGHRSVSWYQQTPGQGLQFLFEYFSETQRNKGNFPGRFSGRQFSNSRSEMNVSTLELGDSALYLCASSLGRADYGYTFGSGTRLTVV.

The chain couples TRBV19 to TRBJ2-1, with 16 bases identical to TRBD2. Germline values: CDR1 LNHDA, CDR2 SQIVND (reference sequence). Losses at the gene ends were 6 bases for V and 9 bases for J; bases not matched to a gene: 8. The CDR3 is 16 residues long. CDR3 sequence: CASSPGLAGGRREQFF. For the CDR3, the DNA is TGTGCCAGTAGCCCGGGACTAGCGGGAGGGCGCCGTGAGCAGTTCTTC. Drawing the rest from reference TRBV19 and TRBJ2-1, the complete variable domain is DGGITQSPKYLFRKEGQNVTLSCEQNLNHDAMYWYRQDPGQGLRLIYYSQIVNDFQKGDIAEGYSVSREKKESFPLTVTSAQKNPTAFYLCASSPGLAGGRREQFFGPGTRLTVL.

This clone was observed a handful of times. The chain recombines TRBV19 with TRBJ2-1; 12 bases match TRBD2. Germline CDR1 reads LNHDA; CDR2 reads SQIVND (reference sequence). Unmatched junction bases numbered 15, after V lost 5 bases and J lost 7 bases. This CDR3 spans 18 amino acids. CDR3 loop: CASSSARDSSGRENEQFF. For the CDR3, the DNA is TGTGCCAGTAGTTCAGCCCGGGACTCTAGCGGGAGGGAAAATGAGCAGTTCTTC.

This clone was seen more than once but under ten times. The chain links TRBV14 to TRBJ2-2; 7 nucleotides match TRBD1. CDR3 length equals 15 residues. Germline V gene sequence: CDR1 SGHDN, CDR2 FVKESK. V gave up 4 bases and J gave up 3 bases; unmatched junction bases: 5. The CDR3 nucleotides read TGTGCCAGCAGCCTCCGGACAGGCTACACCGGGGAGCTGTTTTTT. Its protein product is CASSLRTGYTGELFF.

The chain links TRBV28 to TRBJ1-6; 7 positions agree with TRBD1. The germline CDR1 and CDR2 sequences are MDHEN and SYDVKM. Unmatched junction bases numbered 9, after V lost 6 bases and J lost 7 bases. The CDR3 length is 15 residues. Written as DNA, the CDR3 is TGTGCCAGCAGCCCCCCGACAGGGAGAAATTCACCCCTCCACTTT. Encoded protein: CASSPPTGRNSPLHF.

The chain carries TRBV7-2 and TRBJ2-5; unclear D gene. The CDR3 has 13 amino acids. Germline V gene sequence: CDR1 SGHTA, CDR2 FQGNSA. V shed 7 bases and J shed 9 bases, with 18 bases lying between them. CDR3 residues: CASIGRARSPQYF. The CDR3 DNA reads as TGTGCCAGCATCGGCCGGGCCCGGAGCCCCCAGTACTTC.

This chain joins TRBV6-5 and TRBJ2-5, with TRBD1 as a possible D gene (5 bases). The germline V gene encodes CDR1 MNHEY and CDR2 SVGAGI. Trimming left V 7 bases short and J 3 bases short, with 15 bases between. The length of the CDR3 is 14 residues. The CDR3, as DNA: TGTGCCAGCAAGCTTAGGACAAGAAAAGAGACCCAGTACTTC. It encodes CASKLRTRKETQYF.

The rearrangement joins TRBV21-1 to TRBJ1-1. TRBV21-1 is labeled a pseudogene. CDR3 length: 17 residues. The CDR3 coding sequence is TGTGCCAGTGGGGTAGGCGGCAGGAGAGCCATGAACACTGAAGCTTTCTTT. Protein: CASGVGGRRAMNTEAFF.

The chain has TRBV28 and TRBJ1-6; TRBD1 matches at 7 bases. Germline V gene lookup returns CDR1 MDHEN and CDR2 SYDVKM. This CDR3 contains 13 residues. The J segment lost 7 bases and the V segment lost 7 bases, leaving 4 bases of the junction unmatched. CDR3 loop: CASTGDSNSPLHF. CDR3 DNA sequence: TGTGCCAGCACTGGGGACAGCAATTCACCCCTCCACTTT.

CDR3 DNA: TGTGCCAGCAGTTCTCCACAACTAGAGACCCAGTACTTC. Translation: CASSSPQLETQYF. V and J are TRBV6-6 and TRBJ2-5; D unclear. Trimming shortened V by 4 bases and J by 4 bases, and 10 bases separated the two germline ends. The germline CDR1 and CDR2 sequences are MNHNY and SVGAGI (reference sequence). This CDR3 has 13 amino acids.

The CDR3 DNA sequence: TGTGCCAGTAGCGGGAGGGTGGCCAAAAACATTCAGTACTTC. Translation: CASSGRVAKNIQYF. This chain joins TRBV19 and TRBJ2-4, with 8 bases matching TRBD2. CDR1 and CDR2 from the germline V gene are LNHDA and SQIVND (reference sequence). V shed 6 bases and J 1 base; nucleotides not matched to a gene: 2. This CDR3 has 14 amino acids.

V usage is TRBV6-5 and J usage is TRBJ2-7, with unresolved D. Germline loops: CDR1 MNHEY, CDR2 SVGAGI. The CDR3 spans 11 residues. V lost 2 bases to trimming and J lost 6 bases, with 5 bases between them. The CDR3 nucleotides read TGTGCCAGCAGTTACACCCGCGAGCAGTACTTC. Translation gives CASSYTREQYF.

The chain employs TRBV29-1 and TRBJ2-3, with 10 bases matching TRBD2. CDR1 is SQVTM and CDR2 is ANQGSEA in the germline V gene. The CDR3 has 15 amino acids. V dropped 7 bases and J dropped 1; count of bases not matched to a gene: 8. The CDR3 spells CSADPGTSGTDTQYF. The CDR3 region has the DNA TGCAGCGCCGATCCCGGGACTAGCGGCACAGATACGCAGTATTTT.

The chain employs TRBV28 and TRBJ1-3; no clear D. The germline gives CDR1 MDHEN, CDR2 SYDVKM. V gave up 6 bases and J gave up 6 bases, with 6 bases separating them. This CDR3 has 11 residues. The CDR3 DNA follows: TGTGCCAGCAGGGTGGAAAACACCATATATTTT. It codes for CASRVENTIYF.

This sequence joins TRBV4-1 and TRBJ2-3; 11 bases agree with TRBD1. Trimming removed 5 bases from V and 5 bases from J; junction bases left unmatched: 6. Germline V gives CDR1 MGHRA, CDR2 YSYEKL. CDR3 size: 15 residues. CDR3 nucleotide sequence: TGCGCCAGCAGCTCGGACAGGGGGCTTGTAGATACGCAGTATTTT. It translates to CASSSDRGLVDTQYF.

The J gene is TRBJ1-5, the V gene TRBV28; 8 bases line up with TRBD1. V gave up 6 bases and J gave up 6 bases; unmatched junction bases: 13. CDR1 and CDR2 from the germline V gene are MDHEN and SYDVKM. The CDR3 is 16 residues long. The CDR3 sequence: CASSLGRGPQGQPQHF. The CDR3 DNA is TGTGCCAGCAGCTTGGGCAGGGGGCCCCAGGGTCAGCCCCAGCATTTT. Full variable domain (outside the CDR3, taken from reference TRBV28 and TRBJ1-5): DVKVTQSSRYLVKRTGEKVFLECVQDMDHENMFWYRQDPGLGLRLIYFSYDVKMKEKGDIPEGYSVSREKKERFSLILESASTNQTSMYLCASSLGRGPQGQPQHFGDGTRLSIL.

The chain uses TRBV6-6 and TRBJ1-2, with D hard to call. The CDR3 is 15 amino acids. Germline loops: CDR1 MNHNY, CDR2 SVGAGI (reference sequence). Trimming cost V 5 bases and J 3 bases, with 16 bases left between them. The CDR3 DNA reads as TGTGCCAGCAGTCCCTTGGTTTCGCCCGACTATGGCTACACCTTC. Translating gives CASSPLVSPDYGYTF.

This sequence joins TRBV28 and TRBJ1-1; tentatively, D is TRBD1 (5 bases). Looked up from germline, CDR1 is MDHEN and CDR2 is SYDVKM. The CDR3 extends over 14 amino acids. The V end lost 3 bases, the J end lost 4 bases, and 12 bases lay between the germline ends. This CDR3 is CASSLDRGVTEAFF. DNA for the CDR3: TGTGCCAGCAGTTTGGACCGAGGGGTCACTGAAGCTTTCTTT.